This TCR beta chain was captured by sequencing in a study of T-cell reconstitution after alpha-beta-depleted transplantation in children (dated by TCRdb to 2016 to 2018). For context, the study as a whole: Using TCR repertoire profiling, the study followed T-cell immune reconstitution in a quantitative way in children after TCRalphabeta/CD19-depleted allogeneic hematopoietic cell transplantation.

This clonotype showed up just a few times. What this receptor recognizes is not known. Base qualities are not recorded, but no much larger clone differs from it by a single base. The CDR3 contains 14 residues, cysteine and phenylalanine counted. The read is trimmed to its CDR3 DNA, 42 bases read in frame from base 1. CDR1 and CDR2 are drawn from the germline V gene (reference sequence): DFQATT, SNEGSKA. The V end loses 0 bases and the J end loses 4 bases, and a stretch of 13 bases separates them. What the research found in general, with its limitations: In some patients, the high TCRbeta diversity seen at day 60 was put down to recipient T cells and intrathymic progenitors that had survived conditioning. About two months after transplant, the apparently early recovery of alphabetaT-cell counts reportedly depended on just several hundred clones that had expanded rapidly and came from non-depleted graft cells. The frequencies of hyperexpanded clones fell over the following months, and after one year, T-cell counts and TCRbeta diversity were mostly attributed to newly produced T cells.

The library came from PCR. Sequenced using an Illumina HiSeq 2500. TCR libraries were prepared with molecular barcoding, using unique molecular identifiers to normalize TCRbeta repertoire quantification. TCRdb itself trimmed the public reads at Q25 with fastp, ran MiXCR and retained productive beta chains. Identical CDR3 protein sequences are pooled into one entry, listed with their most common genes and DNA. A total of about 980,000 distinct CDR3 sequences appear in this sample, about 26% of them only once. The leading ten clones occupy approximately 30% of the sample. Sample treatment or condition, as interpreted from the label and publication: allogeneic hematopoietic cell transplantation with graft depleted of TCRalphabeta T cells and CD19 B cells. The transplant recipients were children given TCRalphabeta/CD19-depleted allogeneic hematopoietic cell grafts.

The chain is encoded by TRBV20-1 joined to TRBJ2-7; the D gene cannot be named for sure. Here the sequenced sample was PBMCs, mostly from graft donor cells, taken 360 days after TCRalphabeta/CD19-depleted stem cell transplant. This TCR derives from a boy less than two years old who had a stem cell transplant for SCID, so the T cells may come from the graft donor. The CDR3 reads CSAREDPVSYEQYF. The nucleotide sequence is given as TGCAGTGCTAGAGAGGACCCTGTCTCGTACGAGCAGTACTTC.